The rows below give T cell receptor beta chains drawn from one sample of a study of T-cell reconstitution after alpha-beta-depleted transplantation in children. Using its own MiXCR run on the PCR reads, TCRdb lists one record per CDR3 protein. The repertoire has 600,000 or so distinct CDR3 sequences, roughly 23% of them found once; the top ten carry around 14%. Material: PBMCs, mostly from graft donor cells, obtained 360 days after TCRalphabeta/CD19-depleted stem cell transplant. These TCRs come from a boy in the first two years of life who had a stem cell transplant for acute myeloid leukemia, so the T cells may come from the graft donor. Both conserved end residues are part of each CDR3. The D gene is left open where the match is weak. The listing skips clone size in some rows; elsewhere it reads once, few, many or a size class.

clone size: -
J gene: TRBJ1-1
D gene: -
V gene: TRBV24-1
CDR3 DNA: TGTGCCACCGCATGGGGGAACACTGAAGCTTTCTTT
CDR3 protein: CATAWGNTEAFF

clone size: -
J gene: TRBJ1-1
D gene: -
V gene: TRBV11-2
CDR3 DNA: TGTGCCAGCAACCAAAGGGTACAGGGAGGACTGAACACTGAAGCTTTCTTT
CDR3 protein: CASNQRVQGGLNTEAFF

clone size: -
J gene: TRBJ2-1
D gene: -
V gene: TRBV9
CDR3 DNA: TGTGCCAGCAACCCGGGACATCACTCCTACAATGAGCAGTTCTTC
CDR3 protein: CASNPGHHSYNEQFF

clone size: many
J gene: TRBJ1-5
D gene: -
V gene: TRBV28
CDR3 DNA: TGTGCCAGCAGTCCCCGGGACGTCGCTTATCAGCCCCAGCATTTT
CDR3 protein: CASSPRDVAYQPQHF

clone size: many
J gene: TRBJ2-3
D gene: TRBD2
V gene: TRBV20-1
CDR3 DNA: TGCAGTGCTAGCGGGCTAGCGGGGACCACAGATACGCAGTATTTT
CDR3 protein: CSASGLAGTTDTQYF

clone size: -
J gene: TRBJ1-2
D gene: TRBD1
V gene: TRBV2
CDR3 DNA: TGTGCCAGCAGTGCGAGGACAGGGCCCTCCTATGGCTACACCTTC
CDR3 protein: CASSARTGPSYGYTF

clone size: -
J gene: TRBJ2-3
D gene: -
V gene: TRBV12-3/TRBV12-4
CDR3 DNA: TGTGCCAGCAGTTTTGGGGGGGCCCTCACAGATACGCAGTATTTT
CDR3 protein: CASSFGGALTDTQYF

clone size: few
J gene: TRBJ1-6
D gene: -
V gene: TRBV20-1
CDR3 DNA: TGCAGTGCTCTAAGGGTGGATAATTCACCCCTCCACTTT
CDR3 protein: CSALRVDNSPLHF

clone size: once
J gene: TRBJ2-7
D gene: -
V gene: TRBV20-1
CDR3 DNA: TGCAGTGCTAGGGTACACACAGGTGATTCCTACGAGCAGTACTTC
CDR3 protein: CSARVHTGDSYEQYF

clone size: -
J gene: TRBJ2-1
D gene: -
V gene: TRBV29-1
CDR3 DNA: TGCAGCGTTGTAGGCCTACCCTACAATGAGCAGTTCTTC
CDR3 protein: CSVVGLPYNEQFF

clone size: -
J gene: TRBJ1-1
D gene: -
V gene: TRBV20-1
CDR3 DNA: TGCAGTGCTGCACAGGGTTTGCTGCTCGCTGAAGCTTTCTTT
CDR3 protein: CSAAQGLLLAEAFF

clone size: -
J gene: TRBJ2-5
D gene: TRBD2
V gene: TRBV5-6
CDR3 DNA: TGTGCCAGCAGCTTGAGGCTAGCGGGGGGATACCAAGAGACCCAGTACTTC
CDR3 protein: CASSLRLAGGYQETQYF

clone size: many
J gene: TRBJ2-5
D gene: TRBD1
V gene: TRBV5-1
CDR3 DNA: TGCGCCAGCAGCTGGGTGCTTTCAGGGGGCGGCGAGACCCAGTACTTC
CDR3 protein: CASSWVLSGGGETQYF

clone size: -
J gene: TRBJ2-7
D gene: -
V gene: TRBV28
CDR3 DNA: TGTGCCGCGGGGGACAGTAACTCCTACGAGCAGTACTTC
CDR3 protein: CAAGDSNSYEQYF

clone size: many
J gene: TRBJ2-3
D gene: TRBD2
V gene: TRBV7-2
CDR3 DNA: TGTGCCAGCAGCTTAGGCCACACACTAGCGGATACGCAGTATTTT
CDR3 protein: CASSLGHTLADTQYF

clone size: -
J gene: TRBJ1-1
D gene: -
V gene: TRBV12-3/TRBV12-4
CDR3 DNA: TGTGCCAGCAGTTTCGACGCACACACTGAAGCTTTCTTT
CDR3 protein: CASSFDAHTEAFF

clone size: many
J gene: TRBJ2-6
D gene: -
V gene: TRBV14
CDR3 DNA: TGTGCCAGCAGCCAAAGCCCGTTCTCTGGGGCCAACGTCCTGACTTTC
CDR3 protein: CASSQSPFSGANVLTF

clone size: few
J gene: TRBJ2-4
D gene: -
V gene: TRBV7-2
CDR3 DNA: TGTGCCAGCAGCTTAGGGCCCGGAAACATTCAGTACTTC
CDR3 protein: CASSLGPGNIQYF

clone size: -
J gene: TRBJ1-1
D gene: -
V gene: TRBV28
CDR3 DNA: TGTGCCATCCGGGACTTGAACACTGAAGCTTTCTTT
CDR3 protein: CAIRDLNTEAFF

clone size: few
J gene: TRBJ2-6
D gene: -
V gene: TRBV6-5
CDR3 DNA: TGTGCCAGCAGTTGGATCGGGCCTGGGGCCAACGTCCTGACTTTC
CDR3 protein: CASSWIGPGANVLTF

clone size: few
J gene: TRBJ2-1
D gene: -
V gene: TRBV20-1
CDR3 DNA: TGCAGTGCTAGTTCGGAACTTTACAATGAGCAGTTCTTC
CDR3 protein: CSASSELYNEQFF

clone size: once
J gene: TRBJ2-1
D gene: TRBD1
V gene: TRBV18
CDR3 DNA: TGTGCCAGCTCACCACCCGCGGGACAGGGGGGCAATGAGCAGTTCTTC
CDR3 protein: CASSPPAGQGGNEQFF

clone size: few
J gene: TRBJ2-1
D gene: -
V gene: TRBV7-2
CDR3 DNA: TGTGCCAGCAGCTTAGAGACAGCCCCAACCTACAATGAGCAGTTCTTC
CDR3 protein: CASSLETAPTYNEQFF

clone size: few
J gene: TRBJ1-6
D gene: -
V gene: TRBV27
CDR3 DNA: TGTGCCAGCAGTTTATGGGCACAGGGAGCGAGGCCCCTCCACTTT
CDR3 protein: CASSLWAQGARPLHF

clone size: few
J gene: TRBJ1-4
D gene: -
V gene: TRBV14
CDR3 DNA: TGTGCCAGCAGCCAAAGGGCAACTAATGAAAAACTGTTTTTT
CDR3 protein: CASSQRATNEKLFF

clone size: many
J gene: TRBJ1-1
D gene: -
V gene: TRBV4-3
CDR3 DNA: TGCGCCAGCAGCCAGCTCCAGGGGATGGGCACTGAAGCTTTCTTT
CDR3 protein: CASSQLQGMGTEAFF

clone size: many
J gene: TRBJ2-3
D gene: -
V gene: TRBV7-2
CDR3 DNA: TGTGCCAGCAGCAGGGGATTGGCAGATACGCAGTATTTT
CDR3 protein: CASSRGLADTQYF

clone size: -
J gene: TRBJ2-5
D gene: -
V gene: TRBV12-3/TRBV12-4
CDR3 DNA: TGTGCCAGCAGTTTCGGACTAAGTGGGGAGACCCAGTACTTC
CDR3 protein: CASSFGLSGETQYF

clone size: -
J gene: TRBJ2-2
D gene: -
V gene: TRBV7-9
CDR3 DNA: TGTGCCAGCAGCTTATGGGGGGCAGACCTCACCGGGGAGCTGTTTTTT
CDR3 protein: CASSLWGADLTGELFF

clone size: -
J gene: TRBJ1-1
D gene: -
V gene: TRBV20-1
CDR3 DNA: TGCAGTGCTGATACTCAGGGTTTCGGGAACACTGAAGCTTTCTTT
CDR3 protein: CSADTQGFGNTEAFF

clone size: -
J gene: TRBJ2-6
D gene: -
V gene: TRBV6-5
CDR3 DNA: TGTGCCAGCAGTTATAGCCAGATATCTGGGGCCAACGTCCTGACTTTC
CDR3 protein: CASSYSQISGANVLTF

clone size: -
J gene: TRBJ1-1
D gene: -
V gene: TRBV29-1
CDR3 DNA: TGCAGCGTGTCAGAGGTGGTAGAAGCTTTCTTT
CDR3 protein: CSVSEVVEAFF

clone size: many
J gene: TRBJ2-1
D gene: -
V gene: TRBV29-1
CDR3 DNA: TGCAGCGGGGCAGGGGGGTACAATGAGCAGTTCTTC
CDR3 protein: CSGAGGYNEQFF

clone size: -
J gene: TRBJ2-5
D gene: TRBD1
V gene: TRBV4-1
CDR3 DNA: TGCGCCAGCAGCCCAGGACAGGGTTTTTATGAGACCCAGTACTTC
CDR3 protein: CASSPGQGFYETQYF

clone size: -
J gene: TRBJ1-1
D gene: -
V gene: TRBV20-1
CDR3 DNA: TGCAGTGCTAGTCGTTTGCAGAAGAACACTGAAGCTTTCTTT
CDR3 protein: CSASRLQKNTEAFF

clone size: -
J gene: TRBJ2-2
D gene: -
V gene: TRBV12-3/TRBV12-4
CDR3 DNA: TGTGCCGACCGGACCCCTAACACCGGGGAGCTGTTTTTT
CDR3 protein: CADRTPNTGELFF

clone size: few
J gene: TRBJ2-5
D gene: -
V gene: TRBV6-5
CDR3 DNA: TGTGCCAGCAGTTACCGAACAGGGAGGGAGACCCAGTACTTC
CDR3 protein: CASSYRTGRETQYF

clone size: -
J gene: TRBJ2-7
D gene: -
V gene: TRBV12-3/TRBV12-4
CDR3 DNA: TGTGCCAGCAGTTTAGCCAGGGGAGGGTCCTACGAGCAGTACTTC
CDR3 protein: CASSLARGGSYEQYF

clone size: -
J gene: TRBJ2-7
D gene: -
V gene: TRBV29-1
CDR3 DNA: TGCAGCGTTGGTTCAGGGGTCGAGCAGTACTTC
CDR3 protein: CSVGSGVEQYF

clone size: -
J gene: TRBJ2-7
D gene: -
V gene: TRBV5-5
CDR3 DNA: TGTGCCAGCAGCTTGCAGGCAACCCTCTACGAGCAGTACTTC
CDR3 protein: CASSLQATLYEQYF

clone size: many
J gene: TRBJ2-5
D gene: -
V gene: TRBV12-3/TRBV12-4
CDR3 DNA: TGTGCCAGCAGTTTATTGGGCAGTGGACGGGAGACCCAGTACTTC
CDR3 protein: CASSLLGSGRETQYF

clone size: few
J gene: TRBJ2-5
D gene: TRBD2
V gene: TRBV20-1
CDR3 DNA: TGCAGTGCGAGGCGTGGCGGGGGGGATGTAGAGACCCAGTACTTC
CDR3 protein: CSARRGGGDVETQYF

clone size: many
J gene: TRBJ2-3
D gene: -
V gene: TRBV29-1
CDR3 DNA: TGCAGCGCCCCGACCGGGGCAGGTACAGATACGCAGTATTTT
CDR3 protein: CSAPTGAGTDTQYF

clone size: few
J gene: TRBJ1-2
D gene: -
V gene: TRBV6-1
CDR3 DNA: TGTGCCAGCAGTGAGGGGCCTCAGACCCTCTATGGCTACACCTTC
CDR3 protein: CASSEGPQTLYGYTF

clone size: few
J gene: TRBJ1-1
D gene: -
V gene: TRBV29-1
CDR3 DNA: TGCAGCGTTGAGGGGCTGGCAACGGCTGAAGCTTTCTTT
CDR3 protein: CSVEGLATAEAFF